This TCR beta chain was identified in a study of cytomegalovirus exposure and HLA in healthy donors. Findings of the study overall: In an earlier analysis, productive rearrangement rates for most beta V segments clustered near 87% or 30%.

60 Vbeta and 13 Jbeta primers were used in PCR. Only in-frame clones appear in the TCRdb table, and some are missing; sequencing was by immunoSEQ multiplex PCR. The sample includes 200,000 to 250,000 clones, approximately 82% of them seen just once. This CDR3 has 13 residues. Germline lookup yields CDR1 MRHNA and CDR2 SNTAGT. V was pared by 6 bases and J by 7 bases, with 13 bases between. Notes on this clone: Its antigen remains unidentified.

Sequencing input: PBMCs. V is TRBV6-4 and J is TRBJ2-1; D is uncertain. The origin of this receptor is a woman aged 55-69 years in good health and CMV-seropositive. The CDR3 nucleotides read TGTGCCAGCAGCGTAGCTCACGAGAATGAGCAGTTCTTC. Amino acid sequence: CASSVAHENEQFF.